This T cell receptor beta chain was identified during a study of blood T cell repertoires in COVID-19. For the study at large: Specimens from acute and convalescent COVID-19 originated in the United States, Italy and Spain.

The CDR3 runs 15 residues. From germline, CDR1 is LNHDA and CDR2 SQIVND (reference sequence). Trimming removed 9 bases from V and 3 bases from J; junction bases left unmatched: 11. Some clones are missing from TCRdb's copy, which holds only in-frame ones; the method was immunoSEQ multiplex PCR. The data hold more than 150,000 clones, with approximately 79% observed a single time. V is TRBV19 and J is TRBJ2-1; 7 bases map to TRBD2. The sequencing sample was made of peripheral blood. The receptor's source is a woman in her 70s with acute or convalescent COVID-19. As DNA, the CDR3 is TGTGCCAGCGGCTCGACGGGAGGAGGCTACAATGAGCAGTTCTTC. Protein sequence: CASGSTGGGYNEQFF.